This T cell receptor (beta chain) originates from a study of blood T cell repertoires in COVID-19 (dated by TCRdb to the early 2020s). Turning to the overall study: Samples covering the acute and convalescent phases of COVID-19 were provided by collaborators in the United States, Italy and Spain. The prospective study material was composed of cDNA or gDNA derived from T cells, B-cell-depleted T cells, or PBMCs. Deeply sampled blood TCRbeta repertoires from subjects exposed to, actively infected with, or recovered from COVID-19 were included in the dataset. A freely available public database, intended as a resource for researchers studying the immune response to SARS-CoV-2, is where the repertoires were released. Samples were obtained from the ongoing ImmuneRACE study (first 160 participants) and from about 1,300 subjects provided by 6 global collaborators. The sample metadata nearly always contained a de-identified subject ID, COVID-19 status, age in years and sex. HLA class I and class II types, where available, came from metadata supplied by the sample provider rather than from assay-based typing. Study-level results and caveats: How much clinical and demographic metadata was included differed by source and by participant, and the metadata was provided uncurated.

Comment on this clone: It has no known antigen specificity. Base qualities are not provided; no much larger clone lies one nucleotide away.

Each collaborating institution followed its own protocols to collect whole blood in K2EDTA tubes. For TCRbeta analysis, collaborators shipped samples as frozen whole blood, isolated PBMCs, or DNA extracted from either of those sample types. The CDR3 contains 13 residues, cysteine and phenylalanine counted. Solely the CDR3 DNA is kept, with 39 bases framed from the first base. Between the V and J ends, shortened by 5 bases and 1 base respectively, the junction contains 8 bases. The germline V gene sets CDR1 to SGHAT and CDR2 to FQNNGV. TCRbeta CDR3 regions were amplified from genomic DNA by means of the immunoSEQ Assay, a bias-controlled multiplex PCR. Per the authors' processing: The number of nucleated cells in each sample was estimated from the amplification of reference gene primers within the assay. Sequence reads were collapsed and filtered to measure the absolute abundance of every unique TCRbeta CDR3 rearrangement. For each sample, productive Simpson clonality was calculated as the square root of Simpson's diversity index across productive rearrangements. TCRdb took this table from immuneACCESS and kept in-frame rearrangements with V and J called. Such tables lack part of the clones; where checked against another copy, unresolved V genes explain under half of the gap, and the rest is unexplained. From that table come the V and J calls and clone size; the DNA was used to work out D and trimming. For this sample there are 180,000 or so clones; about 91% appear just once. 4% of the sample rests with the top ten.

Sequencing was carried out using peripheral blood. Recombination linked TRBV11-2 to TRBJ2-5, with a tentative D gene TRBD2 over 6 matching bases. The receptor comes from a woman between 25 and 40 years old with acute or convalescent COVID-19. The nucleotides read TGTGCCAGCAGCCGGGACTTCCAAGAGACCCAGTACTTC. It translates as CASSRDFQETQYF.